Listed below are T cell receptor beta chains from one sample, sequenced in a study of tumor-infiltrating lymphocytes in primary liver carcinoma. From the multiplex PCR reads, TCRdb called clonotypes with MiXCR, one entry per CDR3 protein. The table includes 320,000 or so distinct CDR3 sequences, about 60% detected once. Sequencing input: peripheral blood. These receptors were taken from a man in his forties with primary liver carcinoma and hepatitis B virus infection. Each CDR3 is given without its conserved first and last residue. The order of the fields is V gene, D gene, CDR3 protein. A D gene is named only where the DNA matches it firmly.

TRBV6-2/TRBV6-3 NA ASRPGSPDTQY
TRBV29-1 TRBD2 SLLAGGFDEQF
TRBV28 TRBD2 VARRAGGQLINDYNEQF
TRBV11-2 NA ASSIDRIVEAF
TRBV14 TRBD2 ASSRTSGGTGELF
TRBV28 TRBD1 ASRYTGTGAYEQY
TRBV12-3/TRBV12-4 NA VSSHSLAEAF
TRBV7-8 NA ASSLEVLVGEQF
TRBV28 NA VSSDRPLLMEQF
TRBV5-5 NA VSSRQGYEQY
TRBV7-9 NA ASSLVLGSNTEAF
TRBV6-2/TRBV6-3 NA TSSYSGKLQETQY
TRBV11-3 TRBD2 ASSTGLYKEQF
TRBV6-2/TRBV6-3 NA ASSYRPSNQPQH
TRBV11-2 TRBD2 ASSRLAGGRTGELF
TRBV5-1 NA ASSEDSRNSYEQY
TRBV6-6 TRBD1 ASSYPTGESSPLH
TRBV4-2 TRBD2 ASSQEGGLAGRTDTQY
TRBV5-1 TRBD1 ASSLGDREGTEAF
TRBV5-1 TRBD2 AISGLAGGEQY
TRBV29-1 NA SVDPGGQNEQF
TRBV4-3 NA ASSQDPGGSTNEKLF
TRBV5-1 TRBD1 ASSLQGGGTEAF
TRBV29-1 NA LVDSEDLRNGYT
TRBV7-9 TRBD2 ASSLGLAGGFANTGEMF
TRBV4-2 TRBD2 ASSLGGLAGGELF
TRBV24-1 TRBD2 ATSDLGSGISTDTQY
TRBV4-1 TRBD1 ASSRRQGDNEQF
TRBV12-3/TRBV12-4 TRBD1 ASSELGQGEYEQY
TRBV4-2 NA ASSVLQGTGELF
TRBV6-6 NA TSSYLLRARTDTQY
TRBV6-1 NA ASSEESNRDTGSYEQY
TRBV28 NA ASSFVGQGVETQY
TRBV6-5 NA ASCYSPGESTDTQY
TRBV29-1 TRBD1 SVRDRGNTGERF
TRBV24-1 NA ATSDLEVYEQY
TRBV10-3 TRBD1 AISEGTVSYNEQF